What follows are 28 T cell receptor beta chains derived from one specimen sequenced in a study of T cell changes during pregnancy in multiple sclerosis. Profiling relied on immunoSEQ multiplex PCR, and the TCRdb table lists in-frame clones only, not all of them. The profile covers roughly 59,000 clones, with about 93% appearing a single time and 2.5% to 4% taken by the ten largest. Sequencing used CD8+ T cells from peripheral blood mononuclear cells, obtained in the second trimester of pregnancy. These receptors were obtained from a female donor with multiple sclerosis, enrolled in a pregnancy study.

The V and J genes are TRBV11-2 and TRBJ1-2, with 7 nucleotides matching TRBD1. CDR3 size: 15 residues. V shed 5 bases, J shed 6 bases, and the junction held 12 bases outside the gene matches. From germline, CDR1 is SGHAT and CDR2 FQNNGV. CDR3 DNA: TGTGCCAGCAGCCCCACCCTCCGCACAGGGGATGGCTACACCTTC. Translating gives CASSPTLRTGDGYTF. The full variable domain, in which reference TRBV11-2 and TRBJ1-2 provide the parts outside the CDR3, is EAGVAQSPRYKIIEKRQSVAFWCNPISGHATLYWYQQILGQGPKLLIQFQNNGVVDDSQLPKDRFSAERLKGVDSTLKIQPAKLEDSAVYLCASSPTLRTGDGYTFGSGTRLTVV.

This CDR3 is CASSEPGQGRYEQYF. The CDR3 region has the DNA TGTGCCAGCAGTGAACCCGGACAGGGTAGGTACGAGCAGTACTTC. The rearrangement links TRBV2 to TRBJ2-7; 8 bases are a match to TRBD1. The CDR3 covers 15 residues. Germline V lookup: CDR1 SNHLY, CDR2 FYNNEI. The junction had 7 bases not matched to a gene; V was cut back by 2 bases and J by 4 bases.

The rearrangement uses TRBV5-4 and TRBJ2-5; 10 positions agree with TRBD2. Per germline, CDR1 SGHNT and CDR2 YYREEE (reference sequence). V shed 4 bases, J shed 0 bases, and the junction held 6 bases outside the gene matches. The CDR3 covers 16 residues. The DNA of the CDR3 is TGTGCCAGCAGCCTCACTGGACTAGCGGACCAAGAGACCCAGTACTTC. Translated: CASSLTGLADQETQYF.

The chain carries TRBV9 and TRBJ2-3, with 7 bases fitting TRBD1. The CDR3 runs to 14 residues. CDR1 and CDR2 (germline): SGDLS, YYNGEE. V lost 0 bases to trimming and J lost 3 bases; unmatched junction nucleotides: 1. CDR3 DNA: TGTGCCAGCAGCGTAGCCAGGGGGACAGATACGCAGTATTTT. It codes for CASSVARGTDTQYF.

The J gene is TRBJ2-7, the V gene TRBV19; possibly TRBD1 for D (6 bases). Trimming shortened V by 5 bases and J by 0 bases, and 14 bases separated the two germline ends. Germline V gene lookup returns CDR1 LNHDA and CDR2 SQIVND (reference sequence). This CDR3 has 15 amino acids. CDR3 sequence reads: CASSPWTVNSYEQYF. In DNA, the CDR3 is TGTGCCAGTAGTCCTTGGACAGTGAACTCCTACGAGCAGTACTTC.

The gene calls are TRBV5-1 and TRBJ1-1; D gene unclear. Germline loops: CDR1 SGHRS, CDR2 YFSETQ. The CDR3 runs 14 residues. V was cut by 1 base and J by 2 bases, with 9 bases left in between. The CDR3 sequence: CASSLRVFNTEAFF. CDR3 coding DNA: TGCGCCAGCAGCTTGCGGGTTTTCAACACTGAAGCTTTCTTT. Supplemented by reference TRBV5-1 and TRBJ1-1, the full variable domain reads KAGVTQTPRYLIKTRGQQVTLSCSPISGHRSVSWYQQTPGQGLQFLFEYFSETQRNKGNFPGRFSGRQFSNSRSEMNVSTLELGDSALYLCASSLRVFNTEAFFGQGTRLTVV.

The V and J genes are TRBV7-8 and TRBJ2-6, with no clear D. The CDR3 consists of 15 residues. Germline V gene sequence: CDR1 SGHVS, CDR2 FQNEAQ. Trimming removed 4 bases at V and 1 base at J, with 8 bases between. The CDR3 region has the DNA TGTGCCAGCAGCTCCCAGGAATCTGGGGCCAACGTCCTGACTTTC. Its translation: CASSSQESGANVLTF.

In DNA, the CDR3 is TGTGCCAGTAGTATCGGGCGGGGTAACACTGAAGCTTTCTTT. Amino acids: CASSIGRGNTEAFF. The V call is TRBV19, the J call TRBJ1-1; no definite D call. Trimming took off 3 bases at V and 2 bases at J, with 10 bases between the two ends. CDR1 and CDR2 from the germline V gene are LNHDA and SQIVND (reference sequence). The length of the CDR3 is 14 residues.

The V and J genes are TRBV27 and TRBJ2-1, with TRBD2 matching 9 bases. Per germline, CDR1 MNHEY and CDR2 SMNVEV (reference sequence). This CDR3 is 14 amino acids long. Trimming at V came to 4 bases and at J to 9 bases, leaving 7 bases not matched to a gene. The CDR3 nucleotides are TGTGCCAGCAGTTCCGGACTAGCGCAGGGTGAGCAGTTCTTC. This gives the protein CASSSGLAQGEQFF.

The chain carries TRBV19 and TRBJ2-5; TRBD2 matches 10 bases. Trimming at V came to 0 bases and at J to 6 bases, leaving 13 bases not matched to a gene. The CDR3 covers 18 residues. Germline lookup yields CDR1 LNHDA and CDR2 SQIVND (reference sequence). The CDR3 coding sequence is TGTGCCAGTAGTATAGATCTCTACCACGGACTAGCGGCGCAGACCCAGTACTTC. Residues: CASSIDLYHGLAAQTQYF.

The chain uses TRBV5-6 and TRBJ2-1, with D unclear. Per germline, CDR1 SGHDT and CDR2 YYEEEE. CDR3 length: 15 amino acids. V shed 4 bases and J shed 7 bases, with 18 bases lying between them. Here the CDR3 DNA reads TGTGCCAGCAGCCCCCAAGAGTCCCTATTTAATGAGCAGTTCTTC. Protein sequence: CASSPQESLFNEQFF.

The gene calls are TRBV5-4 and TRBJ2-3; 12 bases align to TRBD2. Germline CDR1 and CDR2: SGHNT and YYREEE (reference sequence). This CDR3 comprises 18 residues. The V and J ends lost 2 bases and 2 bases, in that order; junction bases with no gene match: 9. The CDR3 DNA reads TGTGCCAGCAGCTTCGGGACTAGCGGGTCTCGGGTCACAGATACGCAGTATTTT. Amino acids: CASSFGTSGSRVTDTQYF.

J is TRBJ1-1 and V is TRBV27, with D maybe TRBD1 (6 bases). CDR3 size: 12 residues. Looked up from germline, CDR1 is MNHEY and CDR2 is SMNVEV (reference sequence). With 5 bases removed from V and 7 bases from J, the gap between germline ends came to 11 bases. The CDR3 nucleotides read TGTGCCAGCAGTCAAAAACAGGGTGAAGCTTTCTTT. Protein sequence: CASSQKQGEAFF.

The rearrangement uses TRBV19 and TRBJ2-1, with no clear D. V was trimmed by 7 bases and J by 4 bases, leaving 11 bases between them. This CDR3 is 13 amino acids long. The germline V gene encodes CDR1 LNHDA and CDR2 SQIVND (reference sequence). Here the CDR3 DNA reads TGTGCCAGTACCCCTTCAGCGTACAATGAGCAGTTCTTC. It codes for CASTPSAYNEQFF.

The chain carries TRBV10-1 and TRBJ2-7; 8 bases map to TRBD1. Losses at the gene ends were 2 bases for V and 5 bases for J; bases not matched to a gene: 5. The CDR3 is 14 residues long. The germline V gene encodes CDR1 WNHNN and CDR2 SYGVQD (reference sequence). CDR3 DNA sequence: TGCGCCAGCAGTGAGAGACAGGGGTCCCACGAGCAGTACTTC. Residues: CASSERQGSHEQYF.

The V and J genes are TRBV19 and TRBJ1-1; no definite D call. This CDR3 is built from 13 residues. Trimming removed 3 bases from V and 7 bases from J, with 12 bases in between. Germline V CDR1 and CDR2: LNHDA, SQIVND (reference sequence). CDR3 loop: CASSIWGADEAFF. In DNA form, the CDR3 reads TGTGCCAGTAGTATTTGGGGAGCGGATGAAGCTTTCTTT.

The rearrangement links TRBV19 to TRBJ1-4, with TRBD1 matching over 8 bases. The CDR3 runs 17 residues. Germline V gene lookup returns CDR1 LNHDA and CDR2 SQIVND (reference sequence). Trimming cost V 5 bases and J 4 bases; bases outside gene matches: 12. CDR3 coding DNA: TGTGCCAGTAGTTATGGACAGGGCGGGTCGGTTAATGAAAAACTGTTTTTT. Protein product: CASSYGQGGSVNEKLFF.

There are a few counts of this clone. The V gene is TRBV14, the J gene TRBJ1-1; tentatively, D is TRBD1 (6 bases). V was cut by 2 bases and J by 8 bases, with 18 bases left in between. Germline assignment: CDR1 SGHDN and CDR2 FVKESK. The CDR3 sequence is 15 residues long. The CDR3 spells CASSQSRDMTREAFF. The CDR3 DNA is TGTGCCAGCAGCCAATCACGGGACATGACGAGGGAAGCTTTCTTT.

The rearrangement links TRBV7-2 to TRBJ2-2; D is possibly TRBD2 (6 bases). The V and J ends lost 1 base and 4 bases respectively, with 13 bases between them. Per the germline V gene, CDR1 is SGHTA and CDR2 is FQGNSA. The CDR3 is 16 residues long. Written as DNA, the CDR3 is TGTGCCAGCAGCTTAGGAAACAGGAGGGGCACCGGGGAGCTGTTTTTT. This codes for CASSLGNRRGTGELFF. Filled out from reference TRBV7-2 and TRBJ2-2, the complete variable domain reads GAGVSQSPSNKVTEKGKDVELRCDPISGHTALYWYRQSLGQGLEFLIYFQGNSAPDKSGLPSDRFSAERTGGSVSTLTIQRTQQEDSAVYLCASSLGNRRGTGELFFGEGSRLTVL.

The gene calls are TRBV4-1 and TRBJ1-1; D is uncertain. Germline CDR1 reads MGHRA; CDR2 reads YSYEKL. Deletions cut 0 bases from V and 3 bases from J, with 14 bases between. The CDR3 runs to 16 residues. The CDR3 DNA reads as TGCGCCAGCAGCCAAGATGGCCCGGGTTGGGACACTGAAGCTTTCTTT. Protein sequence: CASSQDGPGWDTEAFF.

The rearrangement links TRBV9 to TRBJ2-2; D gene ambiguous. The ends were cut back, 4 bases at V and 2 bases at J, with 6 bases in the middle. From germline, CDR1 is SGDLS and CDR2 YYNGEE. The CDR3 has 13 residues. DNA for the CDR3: TGTGCCAGCAGCCTCTCTAACACCGGGGAGCTGTTTTTT. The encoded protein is CASSLSNTGELFF.

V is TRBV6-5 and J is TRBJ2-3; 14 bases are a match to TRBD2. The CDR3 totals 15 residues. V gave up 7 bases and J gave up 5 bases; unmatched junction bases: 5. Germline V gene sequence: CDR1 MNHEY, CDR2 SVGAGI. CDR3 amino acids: CASNGGLAGGDTQYF. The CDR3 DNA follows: TGTGCCAGCAACGGCGGACTAGCGGGAGGAGATACGCAGTATTTT.

The CDR3 sequence is CASSVGGRAENEQFF. The CDR3 nucleotides read TGTGCCAGCAGCGTAGGCGGGAGGGCCGAGAATGAGCAGTTCTTC. The chain recombines TRBV9 with TRBJ2-1; 9 bases are a match to TRBD2. CDR3 length equals 15 residues. With V trimmed by 0 bases and J by 7 bases, 5 bases remained unmatched. Germline CDR1 reads SGDLS; CDR2 reads YYNGEE. Full variable domain (rest looked up from reference TRBV9 and TRBJ2-1): DSGVTQTPKHLITATGQRVTLRCSPRSGDLSVYWYQQSLDQGLQFLIQYYNGEERAKGNILERFSAQQFPDLHSELNLSSLELGDSALYFCASSVGGRAENEQFFGPGTRLTVL.

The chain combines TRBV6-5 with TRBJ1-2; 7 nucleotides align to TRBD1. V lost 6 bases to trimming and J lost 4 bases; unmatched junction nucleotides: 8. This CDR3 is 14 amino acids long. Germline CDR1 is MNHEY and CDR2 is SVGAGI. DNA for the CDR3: TGTGCCAGCAGGGCGACAGGGCTTAGCTATGGCTACACCTTC. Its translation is CASRATGLSYGYTF.

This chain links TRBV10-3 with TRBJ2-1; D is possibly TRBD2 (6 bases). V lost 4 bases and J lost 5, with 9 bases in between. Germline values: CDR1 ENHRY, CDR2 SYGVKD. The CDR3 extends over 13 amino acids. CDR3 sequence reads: CAISGGLDNEQFF. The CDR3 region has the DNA TGTGCCATCAGTGGGGGACTTGACAATGAGCAGTTCTTC.

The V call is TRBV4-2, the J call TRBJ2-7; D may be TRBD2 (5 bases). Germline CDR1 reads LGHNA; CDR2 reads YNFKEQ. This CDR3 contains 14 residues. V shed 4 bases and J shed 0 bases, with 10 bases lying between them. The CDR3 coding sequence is TGTGCCAGCAGCCCGCTTGCGGGCTCCTACGAGCAGTACTTC. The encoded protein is CASSPLAGSYEQYF.

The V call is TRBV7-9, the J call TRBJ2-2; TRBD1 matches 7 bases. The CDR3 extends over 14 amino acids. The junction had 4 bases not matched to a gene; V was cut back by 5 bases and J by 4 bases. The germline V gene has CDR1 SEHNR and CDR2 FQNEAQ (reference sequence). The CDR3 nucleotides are TGTGCCAGCAGCCCGACAGGGAGCACCGGGGAGCTGTTTTTT. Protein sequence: CASSPTGSTGELFF. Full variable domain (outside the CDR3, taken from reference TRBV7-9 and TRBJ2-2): DTGVSQNPRHKITKRGQNVTFRCDPISEHNRLYWYRQTLGQGPEFLTYFQNEAQLEKSRLLSDRFSAERPKGSFSTLEIQRTEQGDSAMYLCASSPTGSTGELFFGEGSRLTVL.

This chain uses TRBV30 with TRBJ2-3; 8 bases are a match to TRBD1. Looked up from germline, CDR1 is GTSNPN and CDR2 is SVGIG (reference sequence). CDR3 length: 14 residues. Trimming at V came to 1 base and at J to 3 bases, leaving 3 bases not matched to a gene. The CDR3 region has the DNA TGTGCCTGGAGTGGGACAGGGCGGACAGATACGCAGTATTTT. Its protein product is CAWSGTGRTDTQYF.